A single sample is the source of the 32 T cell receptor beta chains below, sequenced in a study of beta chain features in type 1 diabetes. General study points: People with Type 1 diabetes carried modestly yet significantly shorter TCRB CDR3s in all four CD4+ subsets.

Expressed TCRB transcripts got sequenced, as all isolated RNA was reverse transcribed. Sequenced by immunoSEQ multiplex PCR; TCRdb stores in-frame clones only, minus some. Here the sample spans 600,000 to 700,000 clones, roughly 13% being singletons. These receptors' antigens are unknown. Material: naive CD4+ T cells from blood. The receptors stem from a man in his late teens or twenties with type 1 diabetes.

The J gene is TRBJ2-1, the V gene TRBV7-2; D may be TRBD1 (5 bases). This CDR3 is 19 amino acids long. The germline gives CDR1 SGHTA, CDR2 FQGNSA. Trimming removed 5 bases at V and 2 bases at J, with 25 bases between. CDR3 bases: TGTGCCAGCAGCCGTGACAGTTCCACCGCCCGATTACCCTACAATGAGCAGTTCTTC. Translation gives CASSRDSSTARLPYNEQFF.

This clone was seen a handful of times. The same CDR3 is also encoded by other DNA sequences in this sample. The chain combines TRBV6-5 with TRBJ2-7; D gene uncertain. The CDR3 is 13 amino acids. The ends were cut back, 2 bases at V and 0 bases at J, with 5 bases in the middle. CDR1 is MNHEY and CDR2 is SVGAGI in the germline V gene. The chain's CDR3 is CASSYPGSYEQYF. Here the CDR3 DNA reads TGTGCCAGCAGTTACCCTGGCTCCTACGAGCAGTACTTC.

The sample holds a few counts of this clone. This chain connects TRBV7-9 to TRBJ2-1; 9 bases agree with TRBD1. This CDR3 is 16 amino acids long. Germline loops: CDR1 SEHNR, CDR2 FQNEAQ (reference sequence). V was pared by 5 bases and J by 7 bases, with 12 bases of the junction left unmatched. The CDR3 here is CASSPVRDREANEQFF. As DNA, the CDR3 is TGTGCCAGCAGCCCAGTCCGGGACAGGGAGGCTAATGAGCAGTTCTTC.

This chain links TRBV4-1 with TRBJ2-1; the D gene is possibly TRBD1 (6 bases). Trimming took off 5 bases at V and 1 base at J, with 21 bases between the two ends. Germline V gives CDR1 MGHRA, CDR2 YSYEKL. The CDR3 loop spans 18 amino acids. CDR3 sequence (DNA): TGCGCCAGCAGCTCTGACAGGCAAAGAACCACTTCCTACAATGAGCAGTTCTTC. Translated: CASSSDRQRTTSYNEQFF.

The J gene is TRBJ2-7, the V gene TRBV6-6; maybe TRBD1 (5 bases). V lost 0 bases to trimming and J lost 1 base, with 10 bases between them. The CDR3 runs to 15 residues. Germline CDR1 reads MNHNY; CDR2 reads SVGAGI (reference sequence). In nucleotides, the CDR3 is TGTGCCAGCAGTTACTCAGGGGCCTATTCCTACGAGCAGTACTTC. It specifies CASSYSGAYSYEQYF.

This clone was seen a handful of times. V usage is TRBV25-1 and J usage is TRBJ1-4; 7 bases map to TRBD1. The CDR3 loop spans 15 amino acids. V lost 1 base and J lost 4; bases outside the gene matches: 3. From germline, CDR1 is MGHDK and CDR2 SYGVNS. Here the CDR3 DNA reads TGTGCCAGCAGTGAATTGACAGGGTTTAATGAAAAACTGTTTTTT. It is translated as CASSELTGFNEKLFF.

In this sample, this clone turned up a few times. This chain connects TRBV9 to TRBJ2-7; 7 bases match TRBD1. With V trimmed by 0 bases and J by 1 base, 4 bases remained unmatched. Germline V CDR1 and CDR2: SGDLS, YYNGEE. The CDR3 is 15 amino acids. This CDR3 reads CASSVDGTASYEQYF. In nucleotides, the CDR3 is TGTGCCAGCAGCGTAGACGGGACAGCATCCTACGAGCAGTACTTC.

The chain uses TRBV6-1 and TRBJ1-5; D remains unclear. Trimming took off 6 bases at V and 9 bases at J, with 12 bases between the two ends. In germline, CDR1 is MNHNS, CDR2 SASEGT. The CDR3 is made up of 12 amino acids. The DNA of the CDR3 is TGTGCCAGCAGGCCAGGTAATTGGCCCCAGCATTTT. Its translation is CASRPGNWPQHF.

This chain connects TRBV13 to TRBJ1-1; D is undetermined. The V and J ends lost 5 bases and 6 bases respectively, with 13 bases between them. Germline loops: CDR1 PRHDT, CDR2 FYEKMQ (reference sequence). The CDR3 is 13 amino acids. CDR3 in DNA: TGTGCCAGCAGCCTTAACGCTGCGGCTGAAGCTTTCTTT. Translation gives CASSLNAAAEAFF.

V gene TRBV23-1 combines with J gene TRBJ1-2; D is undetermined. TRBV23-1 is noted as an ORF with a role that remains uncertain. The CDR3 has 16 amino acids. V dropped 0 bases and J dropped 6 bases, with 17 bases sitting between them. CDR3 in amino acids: CASSQSVATGVHGYTF. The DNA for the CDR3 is TGCGCCAGCAGTCAATCGGTTGCCACCGGCGTACATGGCTACACCTTC.

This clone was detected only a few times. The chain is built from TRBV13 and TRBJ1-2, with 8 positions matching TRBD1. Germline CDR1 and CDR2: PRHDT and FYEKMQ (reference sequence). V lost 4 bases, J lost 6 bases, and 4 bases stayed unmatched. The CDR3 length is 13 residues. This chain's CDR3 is CASSSDRADGYTF. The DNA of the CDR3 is TGTGCCAGCAGCTCGGACAGGGCGGATGGCTACACCTTC.

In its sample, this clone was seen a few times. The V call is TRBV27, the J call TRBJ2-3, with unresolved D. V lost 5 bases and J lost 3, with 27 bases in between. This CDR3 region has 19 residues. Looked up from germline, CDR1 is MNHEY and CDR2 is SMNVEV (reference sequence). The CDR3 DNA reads TGTGCCAGCAGTCCCATAGGCCCCTGGGCCCCCGGGTCGACAGATACGCAGTATTTT. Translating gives CASSPIGPWAPGSTDTQYF.

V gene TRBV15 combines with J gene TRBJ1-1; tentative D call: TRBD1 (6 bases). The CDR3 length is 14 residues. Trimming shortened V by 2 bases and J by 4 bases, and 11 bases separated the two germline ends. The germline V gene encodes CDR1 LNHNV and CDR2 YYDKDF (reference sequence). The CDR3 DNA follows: TGTGCCACCAGCAGATCGTACAGGGTCACTGAAGCTTTCTTT. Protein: CATSRSYRVTEAFF.

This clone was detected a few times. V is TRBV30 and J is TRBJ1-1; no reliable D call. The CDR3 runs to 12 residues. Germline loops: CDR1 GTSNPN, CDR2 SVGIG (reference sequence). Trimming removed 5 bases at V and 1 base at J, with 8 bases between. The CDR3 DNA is TGTGCCTGGGAACAGACGAACACTGAAGCTTTCTTT. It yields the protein CAWEQTNTEAFF.

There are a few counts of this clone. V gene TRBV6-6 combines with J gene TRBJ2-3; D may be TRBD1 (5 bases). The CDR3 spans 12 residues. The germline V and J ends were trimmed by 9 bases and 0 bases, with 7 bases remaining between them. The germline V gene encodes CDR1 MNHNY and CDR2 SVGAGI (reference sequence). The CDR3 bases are TGTGCCAGTGGGGCAAGCACAGATACGCAGTATTTT. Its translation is CASGASTDTQYF.

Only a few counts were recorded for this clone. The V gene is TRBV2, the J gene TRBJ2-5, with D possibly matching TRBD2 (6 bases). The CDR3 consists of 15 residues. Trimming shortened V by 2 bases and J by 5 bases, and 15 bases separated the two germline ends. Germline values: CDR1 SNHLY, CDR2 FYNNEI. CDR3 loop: CASSELDGGRETQYF. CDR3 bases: TGTGCCAGCAGTGAATTGGACGGGGGACGTGAGACCCAGTACTTC.

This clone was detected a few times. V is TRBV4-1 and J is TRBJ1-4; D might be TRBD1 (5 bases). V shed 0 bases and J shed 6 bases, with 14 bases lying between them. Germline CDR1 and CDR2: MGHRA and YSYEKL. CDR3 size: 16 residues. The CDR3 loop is CASSQEGWGVDEKLFF. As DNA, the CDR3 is TGCGCCAGCAGCCAAGAGGGCTGGGGGGTAGATGAAAAACTGTTTTTT.

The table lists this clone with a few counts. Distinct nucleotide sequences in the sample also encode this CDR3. CDR3 sequence: CAWRGQGGSPLHF. In DNA, the CDR3 is TGTGCCTGGAGAGGACAGGGAGGCTCACCCCTCCACTTT. The chain carries TRBV30 and TRBJ1-6; 8 positions agree with TRBD1. The J segment lost 10 bases and the V segment lost 3 bases, leaving 5 bases of the junction unmatched. The CDR3 is made up of 13 amino acids. Looked up from germline, CDR1 is GTSNPN and CDR2 is SVGIG (reference sequence).

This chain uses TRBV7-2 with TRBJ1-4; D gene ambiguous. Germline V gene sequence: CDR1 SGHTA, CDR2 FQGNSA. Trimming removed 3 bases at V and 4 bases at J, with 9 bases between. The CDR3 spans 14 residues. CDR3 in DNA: TGTGCCAGCAGCTTGGGAGGAATTAATGAAAAACTGTTTTTT. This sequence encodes CASSLGGINEKLFF.

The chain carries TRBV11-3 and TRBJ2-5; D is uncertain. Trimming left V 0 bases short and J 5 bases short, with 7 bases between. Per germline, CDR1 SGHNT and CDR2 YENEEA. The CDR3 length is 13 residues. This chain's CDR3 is CASSLEERETQYF. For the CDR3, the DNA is TGTGCCAGCAGCTTAGAGGAGCGTGAGACCCAGTACTTC.

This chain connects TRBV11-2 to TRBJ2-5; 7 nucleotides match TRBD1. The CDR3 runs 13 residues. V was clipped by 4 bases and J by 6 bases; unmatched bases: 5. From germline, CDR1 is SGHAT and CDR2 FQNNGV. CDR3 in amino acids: CASSSRGSQTQYF. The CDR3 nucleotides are TGTGCCAGCAGCTCCAGGGGGTCGCAGACCCAGTACTTC.

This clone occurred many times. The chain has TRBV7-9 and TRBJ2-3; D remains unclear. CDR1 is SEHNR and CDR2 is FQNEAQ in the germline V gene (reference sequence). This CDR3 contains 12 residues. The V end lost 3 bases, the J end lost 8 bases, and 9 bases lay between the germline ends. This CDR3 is CASSFSPGTQYF. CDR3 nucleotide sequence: TGTGCCAGCAGCTTCTCGCCGGGTACGCAGTATTTT.

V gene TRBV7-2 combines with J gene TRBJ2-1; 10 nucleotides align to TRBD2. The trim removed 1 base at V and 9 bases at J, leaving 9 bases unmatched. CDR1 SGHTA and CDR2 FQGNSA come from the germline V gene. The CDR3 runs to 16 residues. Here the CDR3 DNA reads TGTGCCAGCAGCTTAGTGTCCAGCGGGGGGGCCGTTGAGCAGTTCTTC. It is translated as CASSLVSSGGAVEQFF.

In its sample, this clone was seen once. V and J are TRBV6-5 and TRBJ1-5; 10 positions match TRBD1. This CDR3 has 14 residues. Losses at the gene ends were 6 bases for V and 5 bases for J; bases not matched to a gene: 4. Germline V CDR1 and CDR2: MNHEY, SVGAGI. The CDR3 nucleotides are TGTGCCAGCAGATCCGGGACAGGGGATCAGCCCCAGCATTTT. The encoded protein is CASRSGTGDQPQHF.

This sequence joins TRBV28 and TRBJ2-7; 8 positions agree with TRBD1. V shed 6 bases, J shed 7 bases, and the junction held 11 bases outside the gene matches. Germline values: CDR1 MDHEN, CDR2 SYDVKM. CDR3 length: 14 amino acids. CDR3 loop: CASSPGGQGGEQYF. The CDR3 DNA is TGTGCCAGCAGCCCAGGAGGACAGGGCGGAGAGCAGTACTTC.

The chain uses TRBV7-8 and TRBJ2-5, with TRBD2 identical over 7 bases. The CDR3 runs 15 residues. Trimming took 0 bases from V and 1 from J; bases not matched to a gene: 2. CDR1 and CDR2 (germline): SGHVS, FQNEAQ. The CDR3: CASSLARGFQETQYF. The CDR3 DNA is TGTGCCAGCAGCTTAGCGCGGGGGTTCCAAGAGACCCAGTACTTC.

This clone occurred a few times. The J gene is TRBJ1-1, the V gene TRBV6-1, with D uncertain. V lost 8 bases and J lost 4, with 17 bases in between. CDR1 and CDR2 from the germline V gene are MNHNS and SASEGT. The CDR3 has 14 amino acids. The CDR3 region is CASGTPDEGTEAFF. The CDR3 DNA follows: TGTGCCAGCGGTACCCCGGACGAGGGCACTGAAGCTTTCTTT.

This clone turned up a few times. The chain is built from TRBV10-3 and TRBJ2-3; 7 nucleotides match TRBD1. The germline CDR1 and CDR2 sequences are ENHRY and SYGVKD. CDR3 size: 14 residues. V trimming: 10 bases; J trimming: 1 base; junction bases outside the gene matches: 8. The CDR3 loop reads CATTRTGGTDTQYF. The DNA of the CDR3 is TGTGCCACCACCCGAACAGGGGGCACAGATACGCAGTATTTT.

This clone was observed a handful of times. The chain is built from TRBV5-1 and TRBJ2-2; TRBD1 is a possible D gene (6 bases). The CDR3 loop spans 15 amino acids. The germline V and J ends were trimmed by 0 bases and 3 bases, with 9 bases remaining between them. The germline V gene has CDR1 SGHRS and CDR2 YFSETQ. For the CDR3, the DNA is TGCGCCAGCAGCTTGGCCGAGGGGGACACCGGGGAGCTGTTTTTT. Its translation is CASSLAEGDTGELFF.

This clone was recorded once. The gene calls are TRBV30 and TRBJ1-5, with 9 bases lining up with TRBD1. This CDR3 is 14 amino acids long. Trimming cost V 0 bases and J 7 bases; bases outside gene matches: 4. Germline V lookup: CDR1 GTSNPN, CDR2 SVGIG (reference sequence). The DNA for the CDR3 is TGTGCCTGGAGTGTACAGGGGGCTTGGCAGCCCCAGCATTTT. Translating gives CAWSVQGAWQPQHF.

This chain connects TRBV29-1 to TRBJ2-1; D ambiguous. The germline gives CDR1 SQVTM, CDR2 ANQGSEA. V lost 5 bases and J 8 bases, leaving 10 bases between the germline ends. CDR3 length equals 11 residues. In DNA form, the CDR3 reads TGCAGCGTTCCAATGTGGGATGAGCAGTTCTTC. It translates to CSVPMWDEQFF.

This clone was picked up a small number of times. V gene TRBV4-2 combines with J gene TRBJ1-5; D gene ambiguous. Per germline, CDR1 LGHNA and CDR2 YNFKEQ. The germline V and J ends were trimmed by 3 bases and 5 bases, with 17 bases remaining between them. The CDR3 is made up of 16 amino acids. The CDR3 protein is CASSQESTGNDQPQHF. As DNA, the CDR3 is TGTGCCAGCAGCCAGGAGTCAACCGGCAATGATCAGCCCCAGCATTTT.